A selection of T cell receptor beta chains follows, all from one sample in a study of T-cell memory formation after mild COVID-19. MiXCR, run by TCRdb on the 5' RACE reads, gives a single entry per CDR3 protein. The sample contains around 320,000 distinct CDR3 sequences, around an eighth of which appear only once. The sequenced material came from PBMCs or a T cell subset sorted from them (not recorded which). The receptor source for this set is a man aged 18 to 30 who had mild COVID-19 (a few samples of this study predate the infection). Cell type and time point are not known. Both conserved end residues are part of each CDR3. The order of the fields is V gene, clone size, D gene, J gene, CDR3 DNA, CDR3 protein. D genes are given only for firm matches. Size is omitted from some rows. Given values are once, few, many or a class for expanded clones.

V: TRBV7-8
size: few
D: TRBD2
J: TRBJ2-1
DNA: TGTGCCAGCAGCTCGGGACTAGCGGGGGGGCTCCCTCACGATGAGCAGTTCTTC
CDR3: CASSSGLAGGLPHDEQFF

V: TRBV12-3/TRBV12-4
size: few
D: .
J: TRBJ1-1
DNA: TGTGCCAGCGCACCTTCAGGGGAGCGGACTGAAGCTTTCTTT
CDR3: CASAPSGERTEAFF

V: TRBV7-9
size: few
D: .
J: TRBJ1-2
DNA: TGTGCCAGCAGCTTAGTTTTCGTCCAGGGAGGCTACACCTTC
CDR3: CASSLVFVQGGYTF

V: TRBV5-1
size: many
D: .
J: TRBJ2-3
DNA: TGCGCCAGCAGCCCCGTGGCAGATACGCAGTATTTT
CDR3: CASSPVADTQYF

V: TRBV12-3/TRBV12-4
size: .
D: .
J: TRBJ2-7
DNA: TGTGCCAGCAGCCCGACAGTTAACCCATACGAGCAGTACTTC
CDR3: CASSPTVNPYEQYF

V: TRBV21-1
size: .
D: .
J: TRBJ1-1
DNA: TGTGCCAGCAACCAAGTAAGAGGGTTGTATCCCATGAACACTGAAGCTTTCTTT
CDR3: CASNQVRGLYPMNTEAFF

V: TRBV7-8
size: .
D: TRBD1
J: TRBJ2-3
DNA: TGTGCCAGCAGACAAACGGGACAGAGCACAGATACGCAGTATTTT
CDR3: CASRQTGQSTDTQYF

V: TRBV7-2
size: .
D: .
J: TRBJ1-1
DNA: TGTGCCAGCAGCCACCAACAGGCCTCCTTCATGGAAGCTTTCTTT
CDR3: CASSHQQASFMEAFF

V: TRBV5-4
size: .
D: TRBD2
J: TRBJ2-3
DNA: TGTGCCAGCCGACCCGGGACTAGCGGGAGCACAGATACGCAGTATTTT
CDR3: CASRPGTSGSTDTQYF

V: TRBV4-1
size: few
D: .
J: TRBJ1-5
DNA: TGCGCCAGCAGCCAAGAGGACAATAGCAATCAGCCCCAGCATTTT
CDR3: CASSQEDNSNQPQHF

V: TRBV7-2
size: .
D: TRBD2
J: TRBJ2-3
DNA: TGTGCCAGCAGCTTATTCACAGCGGGGATCACAGATACGCAGTATTTT
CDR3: CASSLFTAGITDTQYF

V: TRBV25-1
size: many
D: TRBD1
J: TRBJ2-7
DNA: TGTGCCAGCAGTCTACCGGGACAGGGGGTGGGCGAGCAGTACTTC
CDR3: CASSLPGQGVGEQYF

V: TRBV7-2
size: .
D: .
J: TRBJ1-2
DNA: TGTGCCAGCAGCCCCGGTGGGACTCCTCTGAGGGGCTACACCTTC
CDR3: CASSPGGTPLRGYTF

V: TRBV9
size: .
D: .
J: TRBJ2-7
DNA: TGTGCCAGCAGCTCAGGCGGGACCCTAACCTACGAGCAGTACTTC
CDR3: CASSSGGTLTYEQYF

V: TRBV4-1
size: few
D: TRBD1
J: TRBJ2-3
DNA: TGCGCCAGCAGCCAAGAACACAGGGGGCTGGATACGCAGTATTTT
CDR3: CASSQEHRGLDTQYF

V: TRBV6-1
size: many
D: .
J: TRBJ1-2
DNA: TGTGCCAGCAGTGAATACGGCTACACCTTC
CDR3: CASSEYGYTF

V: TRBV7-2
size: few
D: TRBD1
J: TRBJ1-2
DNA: TGTGCCAGCAGTTACACCGGGACAGCAAACTATGGCTACACCTTC
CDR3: CASSYTGTANYGYTF

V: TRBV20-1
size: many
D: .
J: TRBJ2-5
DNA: TGCAGTGGGGCAGGGAAAGAGACCCAGTACTTC
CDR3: CSGAGKETQYF

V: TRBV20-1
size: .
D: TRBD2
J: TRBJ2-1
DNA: TGCAGTGCTCCGCCGGGGGGGACTAGCTACAATGAGCAGTTCTTC
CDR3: CSAPPGGTSYNEQFF

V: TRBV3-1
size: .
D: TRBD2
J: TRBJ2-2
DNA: TGTGCCAGCAGCCCTAGCGGGAGGGCGGGCACCGGGGAGCTGTTTTTT
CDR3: CASSPSGRAGTGELFF

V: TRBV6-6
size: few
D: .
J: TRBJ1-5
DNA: TGTGCCAGCCTATCTGGGGAGGCAGTGAGGAATCAGCCCCAGCATTTT
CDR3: CASLSGEAVRNQPQHF

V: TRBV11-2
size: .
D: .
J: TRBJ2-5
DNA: TGTGCCAGCCACTCCACCTGGGATGAGACCCAGTACTTC
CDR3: CASHSTWDETQYF

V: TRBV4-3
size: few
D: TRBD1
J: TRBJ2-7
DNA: TGCGCCAGCAGCCAAGTCTTTCGGGACAGACACGAGCAGTACTTC
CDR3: CASSQVFRDRHEQYF

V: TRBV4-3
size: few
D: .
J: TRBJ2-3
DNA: TGCGCCAGCAGCCATGACCCACGGGACTCGAGCACAGATACGCAGTATTTT
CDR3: CASSHDPRDSSTDTQYF

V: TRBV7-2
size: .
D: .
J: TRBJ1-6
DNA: TGTGCCAGCAGCTTAGATGGGGGTCCCCTCCACTTT
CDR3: CASSLDGGPLHF

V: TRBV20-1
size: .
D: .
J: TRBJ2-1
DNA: TGCAGTGCTAGACAGGGCGCAGTGGGGTATGAGCAGTTCTTC
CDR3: CSARQGAVGYEQFF

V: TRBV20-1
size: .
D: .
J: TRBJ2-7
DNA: TGCAGTGCTAGATCGGTTTTGGAGACGCTCGAGCAGTACTTC
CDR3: CSARSVLETLEQYF

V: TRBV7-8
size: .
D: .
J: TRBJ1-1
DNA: TGTGCCAGCAGCTACCTTCCGGGACCGCGGAACACTGAAGCTTTCTTT
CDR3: CASSYLPGPRNTEAFF

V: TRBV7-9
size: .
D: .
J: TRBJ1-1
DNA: TGTGCCAGCAGCTTAGGTCCCCACCTGACCGAAGCTTTCTTT
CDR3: CASSLGPHLTEAFF

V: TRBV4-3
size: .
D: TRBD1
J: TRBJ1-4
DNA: TGCGCCAGCAGCCAAGATGCGGTGGCAGGGGGCCTGTTTTTT
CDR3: CASSQDAVAGGLFF

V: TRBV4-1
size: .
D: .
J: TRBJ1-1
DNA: TGCGCCAGCAGCCAAGATCAGGCGGGCACTGAAGCTTTCTTT
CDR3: CASSQDQAGTEAFF

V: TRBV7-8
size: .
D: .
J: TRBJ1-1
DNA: TGTGCCAGCAGCTTAGACAGGCACACTGAAGCTTTCTTT
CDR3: CASSLDRHTEAFF

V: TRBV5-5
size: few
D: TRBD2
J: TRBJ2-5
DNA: TGTGCCAGCAGCCGGGGACTAGCGGGGGCAGCCAAAGAGACCCAGTACTTC
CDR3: CASSRGLAGAAKETQYF

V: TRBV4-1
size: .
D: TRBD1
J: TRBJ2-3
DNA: TGCGCCAGCAGCCAAAGACAGGGCCCCCGCACAGATACGCAGTATTTT
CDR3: CASSQRQGPRTDTQYF

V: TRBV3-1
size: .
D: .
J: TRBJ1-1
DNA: TGTGCCAGCAGCCAAGATGGAGGGACAAGAGAAGCTTTCTTT
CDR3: CASSQDGGTREAFF

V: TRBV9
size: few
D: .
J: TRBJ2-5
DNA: TGTGCCAGCAGCGTAACCCACAGGAAATTCGGAGAGACCCAGTACTTC
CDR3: CASSVTHRKFGETQYF

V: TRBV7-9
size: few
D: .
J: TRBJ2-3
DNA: TGTGCCAGCAGCTCCATGACAGTCACAGATACGCAGTATTTT
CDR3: CASSSMTVTDTQYF

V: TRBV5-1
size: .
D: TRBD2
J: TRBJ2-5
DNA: TGCGCCAGCAGCGAGGGACTAGCTTCTCAAGAGACCCAGTACTTC
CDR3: CASSEGLASQETQYF

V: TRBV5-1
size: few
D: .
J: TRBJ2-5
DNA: TGCGCCAGCAGTAAACAGGGCCTCCAAGAGACCCAGTACTTC
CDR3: CASSKQGLQETQYF

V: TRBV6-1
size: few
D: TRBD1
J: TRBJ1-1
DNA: TGTGCCAGCAGTACCCGACAGGGTTGGGTAGCTTTCTTT
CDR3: CASSTRQGWVAFF

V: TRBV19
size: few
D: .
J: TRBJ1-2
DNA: TGTGCCAGTAGTCCTCCATCGGGGAATTATAACTATGGCTACACCTTC
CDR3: CASSPPSGNYNYGYTF

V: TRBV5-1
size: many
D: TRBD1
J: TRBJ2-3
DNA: TGCGCCAGCAGCCTCCGGGACAGCAGCACAGATACGCAGTATTTT
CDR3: CASSLRDSSTDTQYF

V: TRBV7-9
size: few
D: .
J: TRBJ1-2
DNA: TGTGCCAGCAGCCCTCACGATTATGGCTACACCTTC
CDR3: CASSPHDYGYTF

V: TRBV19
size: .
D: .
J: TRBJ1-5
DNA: TGTGCCAGTAGTCCCGGACAGCCCCAGCATTTT
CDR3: CASSPGQPQHF

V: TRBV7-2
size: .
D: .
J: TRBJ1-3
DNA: TGTGCCAGCAGCTCTATTCCCGGACGGAGCTCTGGAAACACCATATATTTT
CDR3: CASSSIPGRSSGNTIYF

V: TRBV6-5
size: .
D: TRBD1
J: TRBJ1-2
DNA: TGTGCCACCAACAGGGGGGAAGGCTACACCTTC
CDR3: CATNRGEGYTF

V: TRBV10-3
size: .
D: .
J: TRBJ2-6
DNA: TGTGCCACGATCTCTGGGGCCAACGTCCTGACTTTC
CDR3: CATISGANVLTF

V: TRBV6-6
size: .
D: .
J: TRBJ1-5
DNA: TGTGCCAGCAGGGGGCTAGCTTCGAATCAGCCCCAGCATTTT
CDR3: CASRGLASNQPQHF

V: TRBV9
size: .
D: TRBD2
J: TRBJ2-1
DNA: TGTGCCAGCTGTACTGGGGGGGTGTGCAATGAGCAGTTCTTC
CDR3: CASCTGGVCNEQFF

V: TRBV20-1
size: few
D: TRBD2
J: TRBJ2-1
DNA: TGCAGTGCTGTAGCGGGGGGGGCCCCGAGCTCCTACAATGAGCAGTTCTTC
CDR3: CSAVAGGAPSSYNEQFF

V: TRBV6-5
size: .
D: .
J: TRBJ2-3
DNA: TGTGCCAGCAGTCGCGATGGTTCGGCAGATACGCAGTATTTT
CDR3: CASSRDGSADTQYF